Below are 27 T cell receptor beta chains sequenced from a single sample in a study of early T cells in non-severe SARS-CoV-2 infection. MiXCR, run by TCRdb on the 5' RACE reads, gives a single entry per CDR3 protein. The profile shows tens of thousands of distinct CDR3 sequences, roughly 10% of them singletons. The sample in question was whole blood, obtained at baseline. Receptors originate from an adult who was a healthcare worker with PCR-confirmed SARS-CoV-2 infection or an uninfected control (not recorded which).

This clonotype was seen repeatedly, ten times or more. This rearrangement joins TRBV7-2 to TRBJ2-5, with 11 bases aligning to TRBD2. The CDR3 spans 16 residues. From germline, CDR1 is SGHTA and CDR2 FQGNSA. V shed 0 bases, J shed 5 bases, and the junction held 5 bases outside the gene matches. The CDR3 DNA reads TGTGCCAGCAGCTTAGCTAGCGGGGGGGCCAGGGAGACCCAGTACTTC. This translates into CASSLASGGARETQYF.

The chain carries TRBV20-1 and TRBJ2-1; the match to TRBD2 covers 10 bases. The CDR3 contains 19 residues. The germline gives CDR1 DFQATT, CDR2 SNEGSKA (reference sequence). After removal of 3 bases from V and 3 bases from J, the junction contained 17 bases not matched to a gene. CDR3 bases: TGCAGTGCTAGGGGTTATACGGGTTTAACTAGCGGGATCTACAATGAGCAGTTCTTC. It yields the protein CSARGYTGLTSGIYNEQFF.

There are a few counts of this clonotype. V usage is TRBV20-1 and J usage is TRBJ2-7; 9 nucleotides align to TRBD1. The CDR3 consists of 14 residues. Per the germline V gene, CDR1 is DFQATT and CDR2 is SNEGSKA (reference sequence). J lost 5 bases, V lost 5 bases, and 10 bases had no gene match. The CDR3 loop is CSAGEGQGINEQYF. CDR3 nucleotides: TGCAGTGCTGGGGAGGGACAGGGTATCAACGAGCAGTACTTC.

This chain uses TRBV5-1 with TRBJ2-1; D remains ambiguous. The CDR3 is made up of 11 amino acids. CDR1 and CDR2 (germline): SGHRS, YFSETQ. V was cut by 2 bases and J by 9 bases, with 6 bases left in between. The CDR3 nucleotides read TGCGCCAGCAGCTTACTTGGTGAGCAGTTCTTC. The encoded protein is CASSLLGEQFF.

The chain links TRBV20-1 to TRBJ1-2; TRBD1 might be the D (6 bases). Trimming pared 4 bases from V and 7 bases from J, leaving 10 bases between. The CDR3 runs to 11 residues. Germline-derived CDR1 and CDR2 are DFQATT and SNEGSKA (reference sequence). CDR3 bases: TGCAGTGCTAAAATACAGGGTGGCTACACCTTC. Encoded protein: CSAKIQGGYTF.

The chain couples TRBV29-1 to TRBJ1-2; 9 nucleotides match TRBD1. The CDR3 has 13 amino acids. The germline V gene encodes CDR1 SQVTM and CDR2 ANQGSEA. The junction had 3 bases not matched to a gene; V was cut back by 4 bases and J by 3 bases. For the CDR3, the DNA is TGCAGCGTTGTACGGACAGGGGACTATGGCTACACCTTC. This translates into CSVVRTGDYGYTF.

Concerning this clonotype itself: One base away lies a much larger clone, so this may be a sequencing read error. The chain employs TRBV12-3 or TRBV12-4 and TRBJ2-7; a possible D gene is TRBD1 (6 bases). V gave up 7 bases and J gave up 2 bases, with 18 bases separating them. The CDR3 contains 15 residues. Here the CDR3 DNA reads TGTGCCAGCACCCCCGGGACATGGTATGCCTACGAGCAGTACTTC. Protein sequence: CASTPGTWYAYEQYF.

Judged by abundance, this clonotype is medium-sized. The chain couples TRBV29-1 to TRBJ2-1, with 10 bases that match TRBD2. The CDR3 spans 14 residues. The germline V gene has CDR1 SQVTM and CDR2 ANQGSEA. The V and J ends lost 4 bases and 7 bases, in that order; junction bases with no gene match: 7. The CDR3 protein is CSVVSLAGVNEQFF. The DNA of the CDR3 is TGCAGCGTTGTATCGCTAGCGGGAGTGAATGAGCAGTTCTTC.

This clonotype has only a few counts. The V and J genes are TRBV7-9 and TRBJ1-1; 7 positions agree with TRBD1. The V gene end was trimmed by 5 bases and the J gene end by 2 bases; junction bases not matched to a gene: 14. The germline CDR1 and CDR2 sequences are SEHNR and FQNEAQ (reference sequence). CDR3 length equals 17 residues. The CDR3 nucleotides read TGTGCCAGCAGCGGGGACCCGGACAGGAGACTTAACACTGAAGCTTTCTTT. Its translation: CASSGDPDRRLNTEAFF.

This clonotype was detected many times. The CDR3 sequence: CASSLGVGVAGETQYF. The CDR3 DNA reads as TGTGCCAGCAGCTTAGGAGTTGGGGTCGCGGGGGAGACCCAGTACTTC. The V call is TRBV7-8, the J call TRBJ2-5, with a possible D match to TRBD2 (6 bases). The germline V gene encodes CDR1 SGHVS and CDR2 FQNEAQ. The CDR3 extends over 16 amino acids. V lost 1 base and J lost 5, with 17 bases in between.

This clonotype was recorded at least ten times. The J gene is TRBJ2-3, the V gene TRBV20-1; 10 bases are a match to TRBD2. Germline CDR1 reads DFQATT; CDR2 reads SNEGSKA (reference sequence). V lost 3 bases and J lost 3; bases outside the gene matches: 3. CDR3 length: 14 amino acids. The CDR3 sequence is CSARDSGGTDTQYF. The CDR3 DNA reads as TGCAGTGCTAGGGATAGCGGGGGGACAGATACGCAGTATTTT.

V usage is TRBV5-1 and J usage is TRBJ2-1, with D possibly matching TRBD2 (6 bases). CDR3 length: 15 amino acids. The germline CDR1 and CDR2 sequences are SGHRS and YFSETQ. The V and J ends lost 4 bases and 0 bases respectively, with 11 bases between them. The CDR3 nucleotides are TGCGCCAGCAGCCCGGACGGGAGCTCCTACAATGAGCAGTTCTTC. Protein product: CASSPDGSSYNEQFF.

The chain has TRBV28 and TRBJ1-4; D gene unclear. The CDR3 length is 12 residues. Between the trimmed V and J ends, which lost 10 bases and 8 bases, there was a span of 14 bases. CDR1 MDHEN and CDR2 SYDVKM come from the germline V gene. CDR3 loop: CATGGGYEKLFF. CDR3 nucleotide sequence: TGTGCCACAGGAGGAGGGTACGAAAAACTGTTTTTT.

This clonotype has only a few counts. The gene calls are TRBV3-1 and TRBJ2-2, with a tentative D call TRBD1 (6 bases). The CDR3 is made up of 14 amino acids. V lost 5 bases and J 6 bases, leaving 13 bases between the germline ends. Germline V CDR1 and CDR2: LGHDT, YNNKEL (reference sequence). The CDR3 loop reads CASSLIGQSGELFF. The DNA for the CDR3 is TGTGCCAGCAGCTTAATTGGACAGTCCGGGGAGCTGTTTTTT.

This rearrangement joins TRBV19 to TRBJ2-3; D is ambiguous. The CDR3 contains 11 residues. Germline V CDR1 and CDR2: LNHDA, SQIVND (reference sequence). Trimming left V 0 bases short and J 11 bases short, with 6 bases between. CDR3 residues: CASSIEVVQYF. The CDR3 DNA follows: TGTGCCAGTAGTATAGAGGTTGTGCAGTATTTT. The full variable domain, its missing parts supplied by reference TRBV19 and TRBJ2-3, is DGGITQSPKYLFRKEGQNVTLSCEQNLNHDAMYWYRQDPGQGLRLIYYSQIVNDFQKGDIAEGYSVSREKKESFPLTVTSAQKNPTAFYLCASSIEVVQYFGPGTRLTVL.

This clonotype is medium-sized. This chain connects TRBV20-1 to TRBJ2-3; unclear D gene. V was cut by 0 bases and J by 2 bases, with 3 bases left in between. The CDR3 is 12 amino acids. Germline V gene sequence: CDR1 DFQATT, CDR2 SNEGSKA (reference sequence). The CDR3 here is CSARETTDTQYF. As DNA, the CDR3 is TGCAGTGCTAGAGAAACCACAGATACGCAGTATTTT.

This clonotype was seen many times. CDR3 region: CASSPQGALNTEAFF. The CDR3, as DNA: TGCGCCAGCAGCCCACAGGGGGCCCTGAACACTGAAGCTTTCTTT. This rearrangement joins TRBV5-1 to TRBJ1-1, with 9 bases that match TRBD1. V shed 4 bases and J 0 bases; nucleotides not matched to a gene: 4. In germline, CDR1 is SGHRS, CDR2 YFSETQ. The CDR3 is 15 amino acids.

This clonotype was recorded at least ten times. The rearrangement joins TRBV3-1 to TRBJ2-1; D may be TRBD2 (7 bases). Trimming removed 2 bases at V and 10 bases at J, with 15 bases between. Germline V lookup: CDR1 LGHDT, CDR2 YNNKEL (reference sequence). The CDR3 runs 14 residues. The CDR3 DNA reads TGTGCCAGCAGCCAATCCTACAGGGAGGGGGAGCAGTTCTTC. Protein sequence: CASSQSYREGEQFF.

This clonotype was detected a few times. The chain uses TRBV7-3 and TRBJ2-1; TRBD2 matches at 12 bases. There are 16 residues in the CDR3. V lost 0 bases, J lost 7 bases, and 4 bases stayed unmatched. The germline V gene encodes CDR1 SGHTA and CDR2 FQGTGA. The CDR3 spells CASSLTSGTSGNEQFF. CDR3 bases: TGTGCCAGCAGCTTAACCTCCGGGACTAGCGGGAATGAGCAGTTCTTC.

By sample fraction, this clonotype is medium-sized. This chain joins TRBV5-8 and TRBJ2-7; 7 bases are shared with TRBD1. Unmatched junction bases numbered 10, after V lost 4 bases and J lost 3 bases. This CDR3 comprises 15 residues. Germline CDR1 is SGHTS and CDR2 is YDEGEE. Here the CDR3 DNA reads TGTGCCAGCAGCGAGTGGGGGACAGAGAACTACGAGCAGTACTTC. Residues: CASSEWGTENYEQYF.

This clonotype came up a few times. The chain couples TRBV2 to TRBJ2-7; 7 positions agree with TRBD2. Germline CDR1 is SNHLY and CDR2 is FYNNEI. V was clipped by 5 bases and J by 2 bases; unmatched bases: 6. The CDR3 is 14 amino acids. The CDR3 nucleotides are TGTGCCAGCAGTAAATCCGGGACTACCTACGAGCAGTACTTC. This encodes CASSKSGTTYEQYF.

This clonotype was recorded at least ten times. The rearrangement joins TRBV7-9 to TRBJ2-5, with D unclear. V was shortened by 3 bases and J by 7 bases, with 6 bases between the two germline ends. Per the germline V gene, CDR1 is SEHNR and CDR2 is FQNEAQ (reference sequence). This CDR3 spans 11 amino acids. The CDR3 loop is CASSFLGTQYF. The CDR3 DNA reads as TGTGCCAGCAGCTTCCTGGGGACCCAGTACTTC.

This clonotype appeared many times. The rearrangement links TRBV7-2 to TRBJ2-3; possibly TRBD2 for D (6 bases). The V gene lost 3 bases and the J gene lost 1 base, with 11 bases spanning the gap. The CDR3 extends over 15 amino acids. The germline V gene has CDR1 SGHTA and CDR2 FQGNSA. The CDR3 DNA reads TGTGCCAGCAGCTTTAGCGGATCTCGCACAGATACGCAGTATTTT. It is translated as CASSFSGSRTDTQYF.

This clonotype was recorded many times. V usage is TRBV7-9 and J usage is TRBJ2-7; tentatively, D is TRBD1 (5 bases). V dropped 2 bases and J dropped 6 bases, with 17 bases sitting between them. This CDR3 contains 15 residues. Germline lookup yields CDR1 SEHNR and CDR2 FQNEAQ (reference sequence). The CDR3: CASSLSQSGNGEQYF. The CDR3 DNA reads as TGTGCCAGCAGCTTATCACAATCAGGGAACGGCGAGCAGTACTTC.

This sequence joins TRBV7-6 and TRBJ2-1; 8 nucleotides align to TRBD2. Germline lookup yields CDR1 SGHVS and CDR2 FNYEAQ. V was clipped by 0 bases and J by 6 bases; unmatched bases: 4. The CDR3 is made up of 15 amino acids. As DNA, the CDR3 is TGTGCCAGCAGCTTAGCAAGCGGGGGCGGCAATGAGCAGTTCTTC. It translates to CASSLASGGGNEQFF.

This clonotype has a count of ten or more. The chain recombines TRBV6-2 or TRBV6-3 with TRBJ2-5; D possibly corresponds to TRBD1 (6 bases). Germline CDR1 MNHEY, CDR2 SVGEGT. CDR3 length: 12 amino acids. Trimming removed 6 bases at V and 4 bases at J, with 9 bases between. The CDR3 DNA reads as TGTGCCAGCAGCGGACAGTTAGAGACCCAGTACTTC. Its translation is CASSGQLETQYF.

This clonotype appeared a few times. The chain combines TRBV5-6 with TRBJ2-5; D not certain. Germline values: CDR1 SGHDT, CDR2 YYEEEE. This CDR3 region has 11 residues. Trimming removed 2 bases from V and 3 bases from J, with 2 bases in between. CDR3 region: CASSFEETQYF. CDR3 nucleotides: TGTGCCAGCAGCTTTGAAGAGACCCAGTACTTC.